This is a list of T cell receptor beta chains from one sample in a study of blood T cell repertoires in COVID-19. Profiling relied on immunoSEQ multiplex PCR, and the TCRdb table lists in-frame clones only, not all of them. The sample holds 150,000 to 200,000 clones, just under 90% seen once. The sample taken for sequencing was peripheral blood. The origin of the receptors is a man between 18 and 35 years old with active or convalescent COVID-19. CDR3s include the opening cysteine and the closing phenylalanine or tryptophan. D genes are given only for firm matches. The size entry is marked missing in some rows and otherwise reads once, few, many or a size class.

cdr3_length: 13; clone_size: once; v_call: TRBV30; d_call: -; j_call: TRBJ2-7; cdr3_nt: TGTGCCTGGTGCGGTTTGAGCTCCTACGAGCAGTACTTC; cdr3_aa: CAWCGLSSYEQYF
cdr3_length: 14; clone_size: -; v_call: TRBV19; d_call: -; j_call: TRBJ1-2; cdr3_nt: TGTGCCAGTAGTATTTCTGGAACAGACTATGGCTACACCTTC; cdr3_aa: CASSISGTDYGYTF
cdr3_length: 15; clone_size: -; v_call: TRBV3-1/TRBV3-2; d_call: TRBD1; j_call: TRBJ1-1; cdr3_nt: TGTGCCAGCAGCTCACGGGACAGGGGTCGGGCTGAAGCTTTCTTT; cdr3_aa: CASSSRDRGRAEAFF
cdr3_length: 16; clone_size: -; v_call: TRBV3-1/TRBV3-2; d_call: -; j_call: TRBJ2-1; cdr3_nt: TGTGCCAGCAGCCAGGTCGTGGGGGCCAGGAACAATGAGCAGTTCTTC; cdr3_aa: CASSQVVGARNNEQFF
cdr3_length: 14; clone_size: once; v_call: TRBV11-2; d_call: -; j_call: TRBJ1-3; cdr3_nt: TGTGCCAGCAGCTTCACAGACCCCTCCAAGCCCATATATTTT; cdr3_aa: CASSFTDPSKPIYF
cdr3_length: 14; clone_size: -; v_call: TRBV5-1; d_call: TRBD1; j_call: TRBJ1-1; cdr3_nt: TGCGCCAGCAAAAGAACAGGGGATATGACTGAAGCTTTCTTT; cdr3_aa: CASKRTGDMTEAFF
cdr3_length: 15; clone_size: once; v_call: TRBV5-1; d_call: TRBD1; j_call: TRBJ1-4; cdr3_nt: TGCGCCAGCAGCTTGGAGGGGACAGGGAGTGAAAAACTGTTTTTT; cdr3_aa: CASSLEGTGSEKLFF
cdr3_length: 16; clone_size: -; v_call: TRBV4-1; d_call: -; j_call: TRBJ2-1; cdr3_nt: TGCGCCAGCAGCAGACCGACTCCGTCGGGATGGAATGAGCAGTTCTTC; cdr3_aa: CASSRPTPSGWNEQFF
cdr3_length: 15; clone_size: -; v_call: TRBV15; d_call: TRBD1; j_call: TRBJ2-2; cdr3_nt: TGTGCCACCAGCACCGGGACAGGGGCCACCGGGGAGCTGTTTTTT; cdr3_aa: CATSTGTGATGELFF
cdr3_length: 14; clone_size: -; v_call: TRBV6-6; d_call: TRBD2; j_call: TRBJ2-1; cdr3_nt: TGTGCCAGCAGCTTCAGCGGGGGGGCGAATGAGCAGTTCTTC; cdr3_aa: CASSFSGGANEQFF
cdr3_length: 13; clone_size: -; v_call: TRBV11-2; d_call: -; j_call: TRBJ2-5; cdr3_nt: TGTGCCAGCAGCTCGGGGTTTGGGGAGACCCAGTACTTC; cdr3_aa: CASSSGFGETQYF
cdr3_length: 12; clone_size: -; v_call: TRBV5-4; d_call: -; j_call: TRBJ2-1; cdr3_nt: TGTGCCAGCAGCTTGGGGGGCGGTGAGCAGTTCTTC; cdr3_aa: CASSLGGGEQFF
cdr3_length: 12; clone_size: -; v_call: TRBV10-1; d_call: -; j_call: TRBJ1-1; cdr3_nt: TGCGCCAGCAGGTCAGAGAACACTGAAGCTTTCTTT; cdr3_aa: CASRSENTEAFF
cdr3_length: 15; clone_size: -; v_call: TRBV18; d_call: -; j_call: TRBJ1-2; cdr3_nt: TGTGCCAGCTCACCCGAGGGAGACCCGAGATATGGCTACACCTTC; cdr3_aa: CASSPEGDPRYGYTF
cdr3_length: 15; clone_size: -; v_call: TRBV5-1; d_call: TRBD2; j_call: TRBJ2-3; cdr3_nt: TGCGCCAGCAGCCCTCCGGGGGGGGGCGGAGATACGCAGTATTTT; cdr3_aa: CASSPPGGGGDTQYF
cdr3_length: 15; clone_size: -; v_call: TRBV9; d_call: TRBD1; j_call: TRBJ1-1; cdr3_nt: TGTGCCAGCAGTTTTACAGGGGATGGGTACACTGAAGCTTTCTTT; cdr3_aa: CASSFTGDGYTEAFF
cdr3_length: 17; clone_size: few; v_call: TRBV27; d_call: -; j_call: TRBJ2-4; cdr3_nt: TGTGCCAGCCCTCACCAGGGGAGCGGACTTGCCAAAAACATTCAGTACTTC; cdr3_aa: CASPHQGSGLAKNIQYF
cdr3_length: 12; clone_size: -; v_call: TRBV5-8; d_call: TRBD1; j_call: TRBJ1-2; cdr3_nt: TGTGCCAGCACCACAGGGGGCCTTGGCTACACCTTC; cdr3_aa: CASTTGGLGYTF
cdr3_length: 19; clone_size: -; v_call: TRBV7-8; d_call: TRBD2; j_call: TRBJ2-1; cdr3_nt: TGTGCCAGCAGCCCTTATAGGGCTAGCGGGGGGGCCCCATACAATGAGCAGTTCTTC; cdr3_aa: CASSPYRASGGAPYNEQFF
cdr3_length: 15; clone_size: -; v_call: TRBV18; d_call: -; j_call: TRBJ2-3; cdr3_nt: TGTGCCAGCTCACCAATATCTCGGGGTGCAGATACGCAGTATTTT; cdr3_aa: CASSPISRGADTQYF
cdr3_length: 12; clone_size: -; v_call: TRBV28; d_call: TRBD1; j_call: TRBJ1-1; cdr3_nt: TGTGCCAGTTGGGACAGATACTCTGAAGCTTTCTTT; cdr3_aa: CASWDRYSEAFF
cdr3_length: 17; clone_size: -; v_call: TRBV29-1; d_call: TRBD2; j_call: TRBJ2-3; cdr3_nt: TGCAGCGTTGAAATTTTGGGACTAGCGGGACCCACAGATACGCAGTATTTT; cdr3_aa: CSVEILGLAGPTDTQYF
cdr3_length: 13; clone_size: once; v_call: TRBV28; d_call: -; j_call: TRBJ1-2; cdr3_nt: TGTGCCAGCAGTTTTCCCCAGGGATATGGCTACACCTTC; cdr3_aa: CASSFPQGYGYTF
cdr3_length: 15; clone_size: -; v_call: TRBV24-1; d_call: TRBD1; j_call: TRBJ2-5; cdr3_nt: TGTGCCACCAGTGACCCTCGGGACAGTCAAGAGACCCAGTACTTC; cdr3_aa: CATSDPRDSQETQYF
cdr3_length: 16; clone_size: -; v_call: TRBV29-1; d_call: TRBD2; j_call: TRBJ2-1; cdr3_nt: TGCAGCGTGGCCTTTGTTAGCGGGGGAAGCTACAATGAGCAGTTCTTC; cdr3_aa: CSVAFVSGGSYNEQFF
cdr3_length: 14; clone_size: -; v_call: TRBV20-1; d_call: TRBD1; j_call: TRBJ2-1; cdr3_nt: TGCAGTGCTAGTGGCGACAGGGACTACAATGAGCAGTTCTTC; cdr3_aa: CSASGDRDYNEQFF
cdr3_length: 17; clone_size: -; v_call: TRBV4-1; d_call: -; j_call: TRBJ2-5; cdr3_nt: TGCGCCAGCAGCCAAGATCGAACGGGGGTGAATGGGGAGACCCAGTACTTC; cdr3_aa: CASSQDRTGVNGETQYF
cdr3_length: 16; clone_size: -; v_call: TRBV5-1; d_call: -; j_call: TRBJ2-5; cdr3_nt: TGCGCCAGCAGCCGGGCGGACTCATCGGGGGAAGAGACCCAGTACTTC; cdr3_aa: CASSRADSSGEETQYF
cdr3_length: 14; clone_size: -; v_call: TRBV7-9; d_call: TRBD2; j_call: TRBJ2-7; cdr3_nt: TGTGCCAGCAGGCCAACTAGCGGGCTTTACGAGCAGTACTTC; cdr3_aa: CASRPTSGLYEQYF
cdr3_length: 14; clone_size: -; v_call: TRBV7-2; d_call: -; j_call: TRBJ2-7; cdr3_nt: TGTGCCAGCAGCCCCGAGCGGCTAGGGTACGAGCAGTACTTC; cdr3_aa: CASSPERLGYEQYF
cdr3_length: 13; clone_size: -; v_call: TRBV15; d_call: -; j_call: TRBJ2-3; cdr3_nt: TGTGCCACCAGCAGAGGAGAGGTCAGTACGCAGTATTTT; cdr3_aa: CATSRGEVSTQYF
cdr3_length: 14; clone_size: -; v_call: TRBV11-2; d_call: TRBD2; j_call: TRBJ2-7; cdr3_nt: TGTGCCAGCAGCCTAGGGGAGGGATCCTACGAGCAGTACTTC; cdr3_aa: CASSLGEGSYEQYF
cdr3_length: 17; clone_size: -; v_call: TRBV5-6; d_call: -; j_call: TRBJ2-1; cdr3_nt: TGTGCCAGCAGCTTGGGAAGGAGACGATATCTTTACAATGAGCAGTTCTTC; cdr3_aa: CASSLGRRRYLYNEQFF
cdr3_length: 13; clone_size: -; v_call: TRBV28; d_call: TRBD1; j_call: TRBJ1-2; cdr3_nt: TGTGCCAGCAGTTTTATACAGGGGACTGGCTACACCTTC; cdr3_aa: CASSFIQGTGYTF
cdr3_length: 17; clone_size: -; v_call: TRBV19; d_call: TRBD1; j_call: TRBJ1-2; cdr3_nt: TGTGCCAGTAGTCCTCGACAGGGAGGCCCCACTAACTATGGCTACACCTTC; cdr3_aa: CASSPRQGGPTNYGYTF
cdr3_length: 14; clone_size: -; v_call: TRBV5-5; d_call: -; j_call: TRBJ1-4; cdr3_nt: TGTGCCAGCAGCTTGTCGGGAACTAATGAAAAACTGTTTTTT; cdr3_aa: CASSLSGTNEKLFF
cdr3_length: 13; clone_size: -; v_call: TRBV3-1/TRBV3-2; d_call: -; j_call: TRBJ2-2; cdr3_nt: TGTGCCAGCAGCCACCCTAACACCGGGGAGCTGTTTTTT; cdr3_aa: CASSHPNTGELFF
cdr3_length: 15; clone_size: -; v_call: TRBV29-1; d_call: TRBD2; j_call: TRBJ2-5; cdr3_nt: TGCAGCGTTGCGTGGGGGACTAGCGGGGGAGAGACCCAGTACTTC; cdr3_aa: CSVAWGTSGGETQYF
cdr3_length: 14; clone_size: -; v_call: TRBV7-8; d_call: -; j_call: TRBJ1-1; cdr3_nt: TGTGCCAGCAGCTTGGATCGGAGCGACACTGAAGCTTTCTTT; cdr3_aa: CASSLDRSDTEAFF
cdr3_length: 11; clone_size: -; v_call: TRBV12-3/TRBV12-4; d_call: -; j_call: TRBJ1-1; cdr3_nt: TGTGCCAGCAGGGACACTACTGAAGCTTTCTTT; cdr3_aa: CASRDTTEAFF
cdr3_length: 15; clone_size: -; v_call: TRBV4-3; d_call: TRBD1; j_call: TRBJ1-1; cdr3_nt: TGCGCCAGCAGCCAGGCAGACAGGGTGGGTACTGAAGCTTTCTTT; cdr3_aa: CASSQADRVGTEAFF
cdr3_length: 15; clone_size: -; v_call: TRBV19; d_call: TRBD1; j_call: TRBJ1-6; cdr3_nt: TGTGCCAGTAGTGAGACAGGGAGTAACAATTCACCCCTCCACTTT; cdr3_aa: CASSETGSNNSPLHF
cdr3_length: 15; clone_size: -; v_call: TRBV18; d_call: TRBD1; j_call: TRBJ1-6; cdr3_nt: TGTGCCAGCTCACCCTTGGACAGGGGAAATTCACCCCTCCACTTT; cdr3_aa: CASSPLDRGNSPLHF
cdr3_length: 15; clone_size: -; v_call: TRBV6-5; d_call: -; j_call: TRBJ2-1; cdr3_nt: TGTGCCAGCAGCCAGGGGATTAGCTCCTACAATGAGCAGTTCTTC; cdr3_aa: CASSQGISSYNEQFF
cdr3_length: 15; clone_size: -; v_call: TRBV7-2; d_call: -; j_call: TRBJ1-2; cdr3_nt: TGTGCCAGCAGCTTATCTCCCGCCGGGGTTTATGGCTACACCTTC; cdr3_aa: CASSLSPAGVYGYTF
cdr3_length: 16; clone_size: -; v_call: TRBV6-6; d_call: TRBD1; j_call: TRBJ2-1; cdr3_nt: TGTGCCAGCACCCCCGGGTCGACAGGGCGATACAATGAGCAGTTCTTC; cdr3_aa: CASTPGSTGRYNEQFF
cdr3_length: 14; clone_size: -; v_call: TRBV7-3; d_call: -; j_call: TRBJ1-1; cdr3_nt: TGTGCCAGCAGCCCTGAAACGGGACTCACTGAAGCTTTCTTT; cdr3_aa: CASSPETGLTEAFF
cdr3_length: 16; clone_size: -; v_call: TRBV19; d_call: TRBD1; j_call: TRBJ2-3; cdr3_nt: TGTGCCAGTAGTCCCGGGACAGCGTCAGGAACAGATACGCAGTATTTT; cdr3_aa: CASSPGTASGTDTQYF
cdr3_length: 13; clone_size: -; v_call: TRBV5-4; d_call: TRBD2; j_call: TRBJ2-3; cdr3_nt: TGTGCCAGCAGCTTCGGGGGGGGAGATACGCAGTATTTT; cdr3_aa: CASSFGGGDTQYF
cdr3_length: 15; clone_size: -; v_call: TRBV7-7; d_call: TRBD2; j_call: TRBJ2-1; cdr3_nt: TGTGCCAGCAGCCTGAGCGGGACCTCTTACAATGAGCAGTTCTTC; cdr3_aa: CASSLSGTSYNEQFF
cdr3_length: 17; clone_size: -; v_call: TRBV2; d_call: TRBD1; j_call: TRBJ1-6; cdr3_nt: TGTGCCAGCAGCCCACGACAGGGAAGCTCCTATAATTCACCCCTCCACTTT; cdr3_aa: CASSPRQGSSYNSPLHF
cdr3_length: 15; clone_size: -; v_call: TRBV3-1/TRBV3-2; d_call: -; j_call: TRBJ2-2; cdr3_nt: TGTGCCAGCAGCCCGAAGCCGTTCGGAGCCGGGGAGCTGTTTTTT; cdr3_aa: CASSPKPFGAGELFF
cdr3_length: 15; clone_size: -; v_call: TRBV11-2; d_call: -; j_call: TRBJ1-1; cdr3_nt: TGTGCCAGCAGCGAACGCGGTTCAGGGGCCACTGAAGCTTTCTTT; cdr3_aa: CASSERGSGATEAFF
cdr3_length: 17; clone_size: -; v_call: TRBV5-1; d_call: TRBD2; j_call: TRBJ2-3; cdr3_nt: TGCGCCAGCAGCTTGGGGACTAGCGGGACCCCCACAGATACGCAGTATTTT; cdr3_aa: CASSLGTSGTPTDTQYF
cdr3_length: 14; clone_size: -; v_call: TRBV6-6; d_call: -; j_call: TRBJ2-5; cdr3_nt: TGTGCCAGCAGTCCCGAGCTGAGCCAAGAGACCCAGTACTTC; cdr3_aa: CASSPELSQETQYF